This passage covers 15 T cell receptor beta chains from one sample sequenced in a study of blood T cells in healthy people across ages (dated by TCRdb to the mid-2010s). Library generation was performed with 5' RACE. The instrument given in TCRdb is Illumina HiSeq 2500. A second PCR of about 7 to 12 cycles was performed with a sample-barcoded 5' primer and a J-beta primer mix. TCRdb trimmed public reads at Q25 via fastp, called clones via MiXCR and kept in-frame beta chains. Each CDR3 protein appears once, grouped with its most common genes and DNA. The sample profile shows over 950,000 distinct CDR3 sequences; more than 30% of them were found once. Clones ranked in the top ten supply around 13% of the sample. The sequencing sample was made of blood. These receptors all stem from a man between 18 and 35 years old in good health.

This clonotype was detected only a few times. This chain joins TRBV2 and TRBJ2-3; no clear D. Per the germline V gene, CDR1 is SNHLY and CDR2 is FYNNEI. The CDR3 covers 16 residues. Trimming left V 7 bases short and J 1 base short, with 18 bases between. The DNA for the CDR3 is TGTGCCAGCATACCTATGGCCTACGGAGGCACAGATACGCAGTATTTT. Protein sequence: CASIPMAYGGTDTQYF.

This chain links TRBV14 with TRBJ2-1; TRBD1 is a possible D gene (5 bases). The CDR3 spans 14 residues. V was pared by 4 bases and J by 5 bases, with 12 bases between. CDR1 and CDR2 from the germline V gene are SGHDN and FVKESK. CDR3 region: CASSRTRPHNEQFF. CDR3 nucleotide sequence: TGTGCCAGCAGCCGGACAAGGCCTCACAATGAGCAGTTCTTC.

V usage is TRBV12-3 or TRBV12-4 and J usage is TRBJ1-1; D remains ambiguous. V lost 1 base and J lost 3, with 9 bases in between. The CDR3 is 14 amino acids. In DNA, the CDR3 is TGTGCCAGCAGTTTAGGACAATCAGACACTGAAGCTTTCTTT. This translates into CASSLGQSDTEAFF.

CDR3 loop: CSARVWTDGSPLHF. The CDR3 DNA sequence: TGCAGTGCTAGAGTGTGGACAGATGGTTCACCCCTCCACTTT. The rearrangement links TRBV20-1 to TRBJ1-6, with a tentative D call TRBD1 (6 bases). V gave up 1 base and J gave up 9 bases, with 13 bases separating them. Germline V gene sequence: CDR1 DFQATT, CDR2 SNEGSKA (reference sequence). The CDR3 has 14 amino acids.

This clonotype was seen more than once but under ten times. The CDR3 DNA follows: TGTGCCAGCAGCCAAGAGGTTGGTGTGAGCAATCAGCCCCAGCATTTT. Protein product: CASSQEVGVSNQPQHF. The chain joins TRBV4-2 to TRBJ1-5, with D hard to call. Germline V CDR1 and CDR2: LGHNA, YNFKEQ. This CDR3 contains 16 residues. With 0 bases removed from V and 1 base from J, the gap between germline ends came to 10 bases.

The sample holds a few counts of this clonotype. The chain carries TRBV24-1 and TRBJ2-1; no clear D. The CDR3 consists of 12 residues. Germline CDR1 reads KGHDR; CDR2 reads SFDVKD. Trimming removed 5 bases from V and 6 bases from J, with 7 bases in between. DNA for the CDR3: TGTGCCACCAGTGGGGCCCTCAATGAGCAGTTCTTC. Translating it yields CATSGALNEQFF.

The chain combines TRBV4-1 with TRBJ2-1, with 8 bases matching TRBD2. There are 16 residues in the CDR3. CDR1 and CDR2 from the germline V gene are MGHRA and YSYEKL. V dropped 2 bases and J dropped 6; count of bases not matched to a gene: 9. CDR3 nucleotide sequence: TGCGCCAGCAGCCAACCCGGGACTAGGGTCCGCAATGAGCAGTTCTTC. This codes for CASSQPGTRVRNEQFF.

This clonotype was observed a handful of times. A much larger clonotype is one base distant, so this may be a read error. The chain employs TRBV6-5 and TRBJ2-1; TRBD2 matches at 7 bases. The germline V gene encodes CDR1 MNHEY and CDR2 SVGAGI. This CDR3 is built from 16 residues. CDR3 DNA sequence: TGTGCCAGCCCCCTCGGGCGGGGGAGCTCCGACAATGAGCAGTTCTTC. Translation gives CASPLGRGSSDNEQFF.

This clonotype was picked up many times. CDR3 coding DNA: TGCGCCAGCAGCCTTGACATCAATGAGCAGTTCTTC. It encodes CASSLDINEQFF. The chain employs TRBV4-1 and TRBJ2-1; D is unclear. V was shortened by 4 bases and J by 6 bases, with 7 bases between the two germline ends. Germline CDR1 and CDR2: MGHRA and YSYEKL. CDR3 length: 12 residues.

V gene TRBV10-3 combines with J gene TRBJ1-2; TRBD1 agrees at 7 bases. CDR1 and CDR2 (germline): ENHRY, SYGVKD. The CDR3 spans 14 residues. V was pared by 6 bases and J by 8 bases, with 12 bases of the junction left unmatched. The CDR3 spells CAISSRGGFEGYTF. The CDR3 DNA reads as TGTGCCATCAGCTCCCGAGGGGGCTTTGAGGGCTACACCTTC.

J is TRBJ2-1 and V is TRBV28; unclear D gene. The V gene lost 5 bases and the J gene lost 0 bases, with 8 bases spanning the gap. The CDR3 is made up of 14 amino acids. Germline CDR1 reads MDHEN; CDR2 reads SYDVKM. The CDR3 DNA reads TGTGCCAGCAGTCCTGCTGACTCCTACAATGAGCAGTTCTTC. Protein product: CASSPADSYNEQFF.

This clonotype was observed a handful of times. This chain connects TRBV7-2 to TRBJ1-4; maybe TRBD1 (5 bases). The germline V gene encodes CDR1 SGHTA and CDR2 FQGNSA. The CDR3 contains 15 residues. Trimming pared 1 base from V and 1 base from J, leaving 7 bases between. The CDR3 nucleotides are TGTGCCAGCAGCTTAGGGGACCGAACTAATGAAAAACTGTTTTTT. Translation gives CASSLGDRTNEKLFF.

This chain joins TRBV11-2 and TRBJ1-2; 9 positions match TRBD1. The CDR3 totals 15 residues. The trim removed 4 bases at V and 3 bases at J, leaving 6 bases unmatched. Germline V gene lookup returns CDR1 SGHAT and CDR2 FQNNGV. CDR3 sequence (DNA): TGTGCCAGCAGCTGGGGACAGGGTGTAGACTATGGCTACACCTTC. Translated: CASSWGQGVDYGYTF.

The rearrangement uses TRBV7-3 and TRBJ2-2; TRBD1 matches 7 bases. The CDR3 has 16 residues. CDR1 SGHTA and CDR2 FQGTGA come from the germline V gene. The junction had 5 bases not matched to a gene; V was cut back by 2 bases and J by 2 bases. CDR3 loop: CASSLYPGGNTGELFF. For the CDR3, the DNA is TGTGCCAGCAGCTTATATCCAGGGGGTAACACCGGGGAGCTGTTTTTT.

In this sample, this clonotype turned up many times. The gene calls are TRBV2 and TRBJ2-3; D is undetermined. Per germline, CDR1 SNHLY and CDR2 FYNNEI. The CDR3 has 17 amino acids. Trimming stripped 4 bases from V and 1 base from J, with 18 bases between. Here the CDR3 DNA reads TGTGCCAGCAGTGTCCAGGCAAAAATTACTGGCACAGATACGCAGTATTTT. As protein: CASSVQAKITGTDTQYF.